The 24 T cell receptor beta chains in this list originate from one sample, sequenced in a study of blood T cell repertoires in COVID-19. Repertoires were generated with immunoSEQ multiplex PCR, while TCRdb's copy carries only in-frame clones and drops some. In the table there are roughly 300,000 clones, 87% of which are singletons. Sequencing was done on a sample of peripheral blood. These receptors came from a woman aged 45-65 years who had recovered from COVID-19.

On this clone itself: The same CDR3 is also encoded by other DNA sequences in this sample. The rearrangement joins TRBV9 to TRBJ2-2; a possible D gene is TRBD2 (6 bases). From germline, CDR1 is SGDLS and CDR2 YYNGEE. Deletions cut 0 bases from V and 5 bases from J, with 11 bases between. This CDR3 has 15 residues. CDR3 bases: TGTGCCAGCAGCGTAGCTGGGGCGGGAACCGGGGAGCTGTTTTTT. Protein product: CASSVAGAGTGELFF.

The rearrangement links TRBV29-1 to TRBJ1-2; D is ambiguous. V shed 2 bases and J shed 4 bases, with 11 bases lying between them. CDR3 length: 13 amino acids. CDR1 and CDR2 (germline): SQVTM, ANQGSEA. Here the CDR3 reads CSVENREVYGYTF. CDR3 nucleotide sequence: TGCAGCGTTGAAAATAGGGAGGTCTATGGCTACACCTTC. Full variable domain (outside the CDR3, taken from reference TRBV29-1 and TRBJ1-2): SAVISQKPSRDICQRGTSLTIQCQVDSQVTMMFWYRQQPGQSLTLIATANQGSEATYESGFVIDKFPISRPNLTFSTLTVSNMSPEDSSIYLCSVENREVYGYTFGSGTRLTVV.

The rearrangement uses TRBV10-1 and TRBJ2-1; 10 nucleotides match TRBD2. The junction had 7 bases not matched to a gene; V was cut back by 4 bases and J by 4 bases. Germline CDR1 is WNHNN and CDR2 is SYGVQD (reference sequence). This CDR3 spans 16 amino acids. The CDR3 region has the DNA TGCGCCAGCAGTGGTAACCCTAGCGGGGGTTACAATGAGCAGTTCTTC. It yields the protein CASSGNPSGGYNEQFF.

This chain joins TRBV19 and TRBJ1-3; D is ambiguous. The length of the CDR3 is 16 residues. The V end lost 2 bases, the J end lost 1 base, and 12 bases lay between the germline ends. Germline assignment: CDR1 LNHDA and CDR2 SQIVND (reference sequence). The CDR3 sequence: CASSIYGGGSGNTIYF. CDR3 sequence (DNA): TGTGCCAGTAGTATATACGGCGGAGGTTCTGGAAACACCATATATTTT.

The chain joins TRBV5-1 to TRBJ2-5, with 8 bases identical to TRBD2. This CDR3 contains 14 residues. The trim removed 4 bases at V and 3 bases at J, leaving 5 bases unmatched. Germline loops: CDR1 SGHRS, CDR2 YFSETQ. The CDR3 DNA is TGCGCCAGCAGCCCCGGGGGGGCAAAAGAGACCCAGTACTTC. Translation gives CASSPGGAKETQYF.

The chain joins TRBV7-2 to TRBJ2-1; 9 bases map to TRBD1. J was trimmed by 2 bases and V by 5 bases; bases with no gene match: 4. The germline CDR1 and CDR2 sequences are SGHTA and FQGNSA. The CDR3 has 15 residues. CDR3 sequence: CASSLQGATYNEQFF. The CDR3 coding sequence is TGTGCCAGCAGCCTACAGGGGGCGACCTACAATGAGCAGTTCTTC. The full variable domain, with the rest looked up from reference TRBV7-2 and TRBJ2-1, is GAGVSQSPSNKVTEKGKDVELRCDPISGHTALYWYRQSLGQGLEFLIYFQGNSAPDKSGLPSDRFSAERTGGSVSTLTIQRTQQEDSAVYLCASSLQGATYNEQFFGPGTRLTVL.

The chain couples TRBV28 to TRBJ2-7; possibly TRBD2 for D (6 bases). The germline CDR1 and CDR2 sequences are MDHEN and SYDVKM. Trimming cost V 4 bases and J 5 bases, with 18 bases left between them. The CDR3 has 15 amino acids. CDR3 nucleotide sequence: TGTGCCAGCAGTTCTGCCGGGACTGGGAACCACGAGCAGTACTTC. Protein: CASSSAGTGNHEQYF.

J is TRBJ1-4 and V is TRBV2, with unresolved D. V lost 7 bases to trimming and J lost 4 bases, with 13 bases between them. Germline loops: CDR1 SNHLY, CDR2 FYNNEI. The CDR3 loop spans 14 amino acids. CDR3 region: CASNGEGDNEKLFF. The CDR3, as DNA: TGTGCCAGCAATGGTGAGGGAGATAATGAAAAACTGTTTTTT.

CDR3 residues: CASQQGRGNQPQHF. The CDR3 coding sequence is TGTGCCAGCCAACAGGGAAGGGGCAATCAGCCCCAGCATTTT. The chain employs TRBV27 and TRBJ1-5, with D possibly matching TRBD1 (6 bases). The V end was cut by 8 bases, the J end by 2 bases, with 13 bases between. CDR3 size: 14 residues. The germline V gene has CDR1 MNHEY and CDR2 SMNVEV (reference sequence).

The chain is built from TRBV30 and TRBJ2-2; 8 bases are shared with TRBD2. V shed 5 bases and J 5 bases; nucleotides not matched to a gene: 7. The length of the CDR3 is 14 residues. Germline assignment: CDR1 GTSNPN and CDR2 SVGIG (reference sequence). For the CDR3, the DNA is TGTGCCTGGGAGCGGGAGCCAAGGACCGGGGAGCTGTTTTTT. Translated: CAWEREPRTGELFF.

The V and J genes are TRBV27 and TRBJ2-7; 8 nucleotides match TRBD2. From germline, CDR1 is MNHEY and CDR2 SMNVEV (reference sequence). The CDR3 spans 14 residues. Trimming at V came to 6 bases and at J to 1 base, leaving 5 bases not matched to a gene. The DNA for the CDR3 is TGTGCCAGCAGAGTAGCGGGACTATCCTACGAGCAGTACTTC. This encodes CASRVAGLSYEQYF.

V usage is TRBV5-5 and J usage is TRBJ1-1; 7 bases line up with TRBD1. The CDR3 length is 12 residues. V lost 2 bases, J lost 10 bases, and 5 bases stayed unmatched. Germline CDR1 and CDR2: SGHKS and YYEKEE (reference sequence). The CDR3 DNA reads as TGTGCCAGCAGCTTCGGGGACAGCCGAGCTTTCTTT. Translation: CASSFGDSRAFF.

This clone was seen once. This rearrangement joins TRBV9 to TRBJ2-1, with 10 bases fitting TRBD2. This CDR3 comprises 16 residues. Germline CDR1 is SGDLS and CDR2 is YYNGEE. V lost 0 bases to trimming and J lost 4 bases; unmatched junction nucleotides: 4. The CDR3 loop reads CASSVEREGPYNEQFF. The CDR3 DNA reads TGTGCCAGCAGCGTAGAGCGGGAGGGCCCTTACAATGAGCAGTTCTTC.

There are a few counts of this clone. This chain uses TRBV7-2 with TRBJ2-1; 11 bases align to TRBD2. The CDR3 has 17 amino acids. Germline V gene sequence: CDR1 SGHTA, CDR2 FQGNSA. The V segment lost 2 bases and the J segment 0 bases; nucleotides outside the gene matches: 3. CDR3 in DNA: TGTGCCAGCAGCTTAACTAGCGGGAGCGTCTCCTACAATGAGCAGTTCTTC. Its protein product is CASSLTSGSVSYNEQFF.

This chain links TRBV5-1 with TRBJ2-1, with 12 bases that match TRBD2. The CDR3 sequence is 16 residues long. V was clipped by 2 bases and J by 9 bases; unmatched bases: 9. Germline V gene data show CDR1 as SGHRS and CDR2 as YFSETQ. For the CDR3, the DNA is TGCGCCAGCAGCTTTCCACTAGCGGGGGGCGTTGGTGAGCAGTTCTTC. Amino acid sequence: CASSFPLAGGVGEQFF.

V gene TRBV2 combines with J gene TRBJ1-1; TRBD1 aligns across 7 bases. Unmatched junction bases numbered 5, after V lost 6 bases and J lost 4 bases. Germline loops: CDR1 SNHLY, CDR2 FYNNEI. This CDR3 has 13 amino acids. The CDR3 region has the DNA TGTGCCAGCAGCGAAAGGGGGCCCACTGAAGCTTTCTTT. It yields the protein CASSERGPTEAFF.

The V call is TRBV19, the J call TRBJ1-5; D not resolved. This CDR3 spans 11 amino acids. The V end lost 5 bases, the J end lost 11 bases, and 10 bases lay between the germline ends. The germline V gene encodes CDR1 LNHDA and CDR2 SQIVND (reference sequence). As DNA, the CDR3 is TGTGCCAGTAGTCCGGGTGGAGCCCAGCATTTT. Protein: CASSPGGAQHF.

The chain is built from TRBV5-1 and TRBJ1-2; tentative D call: TRBD1 (5 bases). Germline values: CDR1 SGHRS, CDR2 YFSETQ. V was trimmed by 1 base and J by 10 bases, leaving 20 bases between them. The CDR3 totals 15 residues. Written as DNA, the CDR3 is TGCGCCAGCAGCTTGTTAGGGACTGCCAACCCCAACTACACCTTC. Its translation is CASSLLGTANPNYTF.

The chain uses TRBV27 and TRBJ1-6; D perhaps matches TRBD1 (6 bases). Trimming took 2 bases from V and 9 from J, leaving 17 bases between them. The CDR3 contains 16 residues. Looked up from germline, CDR1 is MNHEY and CDR2 is SMNVEV (reference sequence). CDR3 protein: CASSLVGHGAISPLHF. As DNA, the CDR3 is TGTGCCAGCAGTTTAGTGGGACATGGGGCAATTTCACCCCTCCACTTT.

This clone was counted a few times. V and J are TRBV3-1 (or the pseudogene TRBV3-2) and TRBJ1-1; D gene uncertain. This CDR3 region has 16 residues. Germline V gene data show CDR1 as LGHDT and CDR2 as YNNKEL (reference sequence). Between the trimmed V and J ends, which lost 0 bases and 0 bases, there was a span of 11 bases. CDR3 bases: TGTGCCAGCAGCCAAGATCTGATGAGAATGAACACTGAAGCTTTCTTT. It is translated as CASSQDLMRMNTEAFF.

The rearrangement joins TRBV20-1 to TRBJ2-7; D is uncertain. The V end was cut by 7 bases, the J end by 1 base, with 8 bases between. The CDR3 extends over 11 amino acids. Germline-derived CDR1 and CDR2 are DFQATT and SNEGSKA (reference sequence). The CDR3 region has the DNA TGCAGTGTCGTTACATCCTACGAGCAGTACTTC. Protein product: CSVVTSYEQYF.

V is TRBV3-1 (or the pseudogene TRBV3-2) and J is TRBJ2-5, with TRBD2 matching 8 bases. The trim removed 4 bases at V and 1 base at J, leaving 2 bases unmatched. CDR3 length: 14 residues. Looked up from germline, CDR1 is LGHDT and CDR2 is YNNKEL (reference sequence). CDR3 sequence reads: CASSPTSAQETQYF. The CDR3 bases are TGTGCCAGCAGCCCGACTAGCGCCCAAGAGACCCAGTACTTC.

This chain links TRBV4-1 with TRBJ2-1, with TRBD2 identical over 13 bases. The CDR3 covers 17 residues. Germline V gene data show CDR1 as MGHRA and CDR2 as YSYEKL. V shed 3 bases and J 5 bases; nucleotides not matched to a gene: 7. For the CDR3, the DNA is TGCGCCAGCAGCCACCTACTAGCGGGAGGGCCTAACAATGAGCAGTTCTTC. It is translated as CASSHLLAGGPNNEQFF.

This chain connects TRBV19 to TRBJ1-4, with D unclear. Germline V gene lookup returns CDR1 LNHDA and CDR2 SQIVND (reference sequence). The V end lost 8 bases, the J end lost 3 bases, and 13 bases lay between the germline ends. CDR3 length: 14 amino acids. The CDR3 reads CASGMEGANEKLFF. DNA for the CDR3: TGTGCCAGTGGAATGGAGGGCGCTAATGAAAAACTGTTTTTT.